These 31 T cell receptor beta chains were sequenced from one sample in a study of CD8+ T cells in alopecia areata. Sequencing used cDNA as its template, made by extracting RNA and reverse transcribing it. Here immunoSEQ multiplex PCR was the method, and the copy in TCRdb shows in-frame clones only, minus some. The sample holds more than 95,000 clones, roughly 41% seen once. Sequencing was carried out using CD4+ T cells sorted from blood. These receptors were obtained from a human donor with alopecia areata.

This clone was counted between two and nine times. V gene TRBV6-5 combines with J gene TRBJ1-4, with a weak D call TRBD1 (5 bases). Trimming pared 5 bases from V and 7 bases from J, leaving 11 bases between. The CDR3 spans 13 residues. CDR1 and CDR2 (germline): MNHEY, SVGAGI. CDR3 sequence (DNA): TGTGCCAGCAGTACCGAGGGGAGTGAAAAACTGTTTTTT. This codes for CASSTEGSEKLFF.

The V call is TRBV25-1, the J call TRBJ2-7; D is perhaps TRBD2 (6 bases). Between the trimmed V and J ends, which lost 5 bases and 2 bases, there was a span of 7 bases. Per germline, CDR1 MGHDK and CDR2 SYGVNS. CDR3 size: 12 residues. CDR3: CASSSGPYEQYF. The CDR3 DNA reads as TGTGCCAGCAGTAGCGGGCCCTACGAGCAGTACTTC.

This clone was picked up a small number of times. This sequence joins TRBV19 and TRBJ1-5; unclear D gene. Germline loops: CDR1 LNHDA, CDR2 SQIVND (reference sequence). The CDR3 loop spans 12 amino acids. Trimming removed 5 bases from V and 6 bases from J, with 8 bases in between. CDR3: CASSAGSQPQHF. In DNA, the CDR3 is TGTGCCAGTAGTGCGGGGTCTCAGCCCCAGCATTTT.

The chain couples TRBV30 to TRBJ2-6; 9 nucleotides line up with TRBD1. The CDR3 runs to 18 residues. CDR1 and CDR2 (germline): GTSNPN, SVGIG (reference sequence). Unmatched junction bases numbered 6, after V lost 0 bases and J lost 0 bases. The CDR3, as DNA: TGTGCCTGGAGTGTAGTGGACAGGGGATTCTCTGGGGCCAACGTCCTGACTTTC. Protein: CAWSVVDRGFSGANVLTF.

J is TRBJ2-3 and V is TRBV5-1; D may be TRBD1 (8 bases). The germline CDR1 and CDR2 sequences are SGHRS and YFSETQ. The CDR3 runs to 17 residues. Trimming took 6 bases from V and 0 from J, leaving 20 bases between them. CDR3 protein: CASTSRTGRDSTDTQYF. The DNA of the CDR3 is TGCGCCAGCACATCACGGACAGGGAGGGATAGCACAGATACGCAGTATTTT.

The chain links TRBV29-1 to TRBJ2-2; possibly TRBD2 for D (5 bases). This CDR3 comprises 13 residues. Trimming removed 3 bases from V and 4 bases from J, with 9 bases in between. Germline V gene sequence: CDR1 SQVTM, CDR2 ANQGSEA. The CDR3 nucleotides are TGCAGCGTTGACTCCAGCGGCACCGGGGAGCTGTTTTTT. It is translated as CSVDSSGTGELFF.

This clone was detected only a few times. The V call is TRBV29-1, the J call TRBJ2-5, with TRBD2 identical over 7 bases. The J call may be incorrect, as the DNA end agrees better with TRBJ2-7. Germline-derived CDR1 and CDR2 are SQVTM and ANQGSEA. This CDR3 is built from 13 residues. This CDR3 reads CSVVLATPYEQYF. Written as DNA, the CDR3 is TGCAGCGTTGTACTAGCGACGCCCTACGAGCAGTACTTC.

This chain links TRBV27 with TRBJ2-7, with TRBD1 matching over 10 bases. CDR1 is MNHEY, CDR2 SMNVEV, per germline (reference sequence). The CDR3 length is 15 residues. Trimming took 6 bases from V and 5 from J; bases not matched to a gene: 10. For the CDR3, the DNA is TGTGCCAGCAGCTCAAGCCGGGACAGGGGCCACGAGCAGTACTTC. This gives the protein CASSSSRDRGHEQYF.

This clone was observed once. The DNA of the CDR3 is TGTGCCAGCAGCGTAGAACAGAACTATGGCTACACCTTC. Translation: CASSVEQNYGYTF. The chain couples TRBV9 to TRBJ1-2, with D unresolved. The CDR3 contains 13 residues. Trimming took off 0 bases at V and 2 bases at J, with 5 bases between the two ends. In germline, CDR1 is SGDLS, CDR2 YYNGEE.

The chain carries TRBV20-1 and TRBJ2-1, with D possibly being TRBD1 or TRBD2 (6 bases each). This CDR3 comprises 11 residues. V was shortened by 6 bases and J by 8 bases, with 11 bases between the two germline ends. Germline V gene lookup returns CDR1 DFQATT and CDR2 SNEGSKA (reference sequence). Here the CDR3 reads CSARGVDEQFF. Here the CDR3 DNA reads TGCAGTGCAAGGGGGGTGGATGAGCAGTTCTTC.

Only a few counts were recorded for this clone. The rearrangement uses TRBV4-1 and TRBJ1-3; 10 nucleotides agree with TRBD1. Trimming took 2 bases from V and 0 from J; bases not matched to a gene: 10. CDR3 size: 19 residues. Germline V lookup: CDR1 MGHRA, CDR2 YSYEKL. CDR3 sequence reads: CASSQKTGGTSSSGNTIYF. The DNA for the CDR3 is TGCGCCAGCAGCCAAAAGACAGGGGGCACATCCAGCTCTGGAAACACCATATATTTT.

The J gene is TRBJ1-2, the V gene TRBV28; weak D call: TRBD1 (5 bases). Germline CDR1 is MDHEN and CDR2 is SYDVKM. V lost 7 bases and J lost 3, with 9 bases in between. This CDR3 comprises 12 residues. As DNA, the CDR3 is TGTGCCAGCACAAGGGACTACTATGGCTACACCTTC. Amino acids: CASTRDYYGYTF.

V gene TRBV30 combines with J gene TRBJ2-5; no definite D call. The CDR3 is made up of 14 amino acids. Germline loops: CDR1 GTSNPN, CDR2 SVGIG (reference sequence). V lost 0 bases and J 5 bases, leaving 13 bases between the germline ends. For the CDR3, the DNA is TGTGCCTGGAGTGTATCTAGTAAGGTGGAGACCCAGTACTTC. This translates into CAWSVSSKVETQYF.

The chain uses TRBV11-2 and TRBJ2-3; D uncertain. V was shortened by 1 base and J by 5 bases, with 13 bases between the two germline ends. The CDR3 is made up of 15 amino acids. The germline V gene encodes CDR1 SGHAT and CDR2 FQNNGV. CDR3: CASSLAPAELDTQYF. DNA for the CDR3: TGTGCCAGCAGCTTAGCTCCGGCGGAGCTAGATACGCAGTATTTT.

This clone was seen only a few times. This chain uses TRBV15 with TRBJ2-3, with D possibly called TRBD1 or TRBD2 (5 bases each). The CDR3 length is 16 residues. Germline assignment: CDR1 LNHNV and CDR2 YYDKDF (reference sequence). Deletions cut 3 bases from V and 2 bases from J, with 15 bases between. The CDR3 protein is CATSSNSAGTTDTQYF. The CDR3 coding sequence is TGTGCCACCAGCAGCAATTCAGCCGGGACCACAGATACGCAGTATTTT.

The chain couples TRBV6-5 to TRBJ2-7; D gene unclear. Germline V gives CDR1 MNHEY, CDR2 SVGAGI. Trimming pared 2 bases from V and 0 bases from J, leaving 8 bases between. This CDR3 region has 14 residues. This chain's CDR3 is CASSYQPFSYEQYF. The CDR3 DNA sequence: TGTGCCAGCAGTTACCAGCCCTTCTCCTACGAGCAGTACTTC.

V usage is TRBV30 and J usage is TRBJ2-6; tentative D call: TRBD1 (5 bases). Trimming pared 8 bases from V and 1 base from J, leaving 12 bases between. The CDR3 runs to 14 residues. CDR1 and CDR2 from the germline V gene are GTSNPN and SVGIG (reference sequence). The CDR3 protein is CARPAGSGANVLTF. The CDR3, as DNA: TGTGCCCGCCCGGCAGGGTCTGGGGCCAACGTCCTGACTTTC. Drawing the rest from reference TRBV30 and TRBJ2-6, the complete variable domain is SQTIHQWPATLVQPVGSPLSLECTVEGTSNPNLYWYRQAAGRGLQLLFYSVGIGQISSEVPQNLSASRPQDRQFILSSKKLLLSDSGFYLCARPAGSGANVLTFGAGSRLTVL.

This clone was detected only a few times. The chain recombines TRBV9 with TRBJ1-3; D is unresolved. V was trimmed by 2 bases and J by 4 bases, leaving 10 bases between them. Germline lookup yields CDR1 SGDLS and CDR2 YYNGEE. The CDR3 spans 14 residues. CDR3 sequence: CASSVEQSGNTIYF. The CDR3 nucleotides are TGTGCCAGCAGCGTTGAACAGTCCGGAAACACCATATATTTT.

This sequence joins TRBV29-1 and TRBJ1-2; 8 bases agree with TRBD1. After removal of 7 bases from V and 4 bases from J, the junction contained 8 bases not matched to a gene. There are 13 residues in the CDR3. CDR1 is SQVTM and CDR2 is ANQGSEA in the germline V gene. The CDR3 DNA follows: TGCAGCGGAGCCTTGACAGGGGCCTATGGCTACACCTTC. Its protein is CSGALTGAYGYTF.

This clone was seen only once. The CDR3 here is CASSFRPIRLMNTEAFF. The CDR3 nucleotides are TGTGCCAGCAGTTTTCGCCCCATCAGGCTAATGAACACTGAAGCTTTCTTT. This chain connects TRBV27 to TRBJ1-1; D is ambiguous. This CDR3 is built from 17 residues. Germline values: CDR1 MNHEY, CDR2 SMNVEV (reference sequence). V was pared by 3 bases and J by 0 bases, with 17 bases between.

This rearrangement joins TRBV2 to TRBJ2-7; D is perhaps TRBD2 (6 bases). Germline CDR1 is SNHLY and CDR2 is FYNNEI. V was trimmed by 3 bases and J by 2 bases, leaving 8 bases between them. This CDR3 comprises 13 residues. The CDR3 is CASSDGGAYEQYF. In nucleotides, the CDR3 is TGTGCCAGCAGTGACGGGGGTGCCTACGAGCAGTACTTC.

V is TRBV28 and J is TRBJ2-1, with TRBD1 matching 7 bases. This CDR3 has 15 residues. The junction had 14 bases not matched to a gene; V was cut back by 11 bases and J by 4 bases. CDR1 MDHEN and CDR2 SYDVKM come from the germline V gene. In nucleotides, the CDR3 is TGTGCCGTAAAATTCGGGACAGATAGGTACAATGAGCAGTTCTTC. As protein: CAVKFGTDRYNEQFF.

V and J are TRBV7-3 and TRBJ2-7, with a weak D call TRBD2 (6 bases). CDR1 and CDR2 from the germline V gene are SGHTA and FQGTGA. The CDR3 runs 14 residues. V gave up 5 bases and J gave up 0 bases, with 11 bases separating them. This CDR3 reads CASSPGGSSYEQYF. In DNA form, the CDR3 reads TGTGCCAGCAGCCCTGGGGGGTCCTCCTACGAGCAGTACTTC.

The gene calls are TRBV28 and TRBJ2-7; the D gene is possibly TRBD1 (6 bases). Trimming cost V 7 bases and J 3 bases, with 16 bases left between them. The germline gives CDR1 MDHEN, CDR2 SYDVKM. This CDR3 contains 14 residues. The CDR3 nucleotides are TGTGCCAGCACTCTGACAGGACATTACTACGAGCAGTACTTC. Protein product: CASTLTGHYYEQYF. The full variable domain, its missing parts supplied by reference TRBV28 and TRBJ2-7, is DVKVTQSSRYLVKRTGEKVFLECVQDMDHENMFWYRQDPGLGLRLIYFSYDVKMKEKGDIPEGYSVSREKKERFSLILESASTNQTSMYLCASTLTGHYYEQYFGPGTRLTVT.

The chain combines TRBV5-6 with TRBJ2-6; 7 bases fit TRBD1. Germline CDR1 SGHDT, CDR2 YYEEEE. This CDR3 is 16 amino acids long. V gave up 4 bases and J gave up 0 bases; unmatched junction bases: 4. The CDR3 spells CASSVTGDSGANVLTF. CDR3 DNA: TGTGCCAGCAGCGTAACAGGGGACTCTGGGGCCAACGTCCTGACTTTC.

The V gene is TRBV7-2, the J gene TRBJ1-4, with 8 positions matching TRBD1. The J segment lost 7 bases and the V segment lost 5 bases, leaving 6 bases of the junction unmatched. Germline V gene lookup returns CDR1 SGHTA and CDR2 FQGNSA. The CDR3 has 14 amino acids. The CDR3 here is CASSKGTGGEKLFF. CDR3 sequence (DNA): TGTGCCAGCAGCAAGGGGACAGGAGGTGAAAAACTGTTTTTT. The full variable domain, with the rest looked up from reference TRBV7-2 and TRBJ1-4, is GAGVSQSPSNKVTEKGKDVELRCDPISGHTALYWYRQSLGQGLEFLIYFQGNSAPDKSGLPSDRFSAERTGGSVSTLTIQRTQQEDSAVYLCASSKGTGGEKLFFGSGTQLSVL.

The V and J genes are TRBV15 and TRBJ1-2, with D perhaps matching TRBD1 (5 bases). Looked up from germline, CDR1 is LNHNV and CDR2 is YYDKDF (reference sequence). Trimming cost V 0 bases and J 6 bases, with 20 bases left between them. CDR3 length: 17 residues. The CDR3 loop is CATSRDVGPGLMHGYTF. The CDR3 nucleotides are TGTGCCACCAGCAGAGATGTGGGACCGGGACTCATGCATGGCTACACCTTC.

The chain links TRBV30 to TRBJ2-2, with a possible D match to TRBD2 (7 bases). V was cut by 4 bases and J by 5 bases, with 14 bases left in between. The germline gives CDR1 GTSNPN, CDR2 SVGIG (reference sequence). The CDR3 loop spans 14 amino acids. The CDR3: CAWTGGPGTGELFF. The CDR3 nucleotides read TGTGCCTGGACGGGGGGCCCGGGAACCGGGGAGCTGTTTTTT.

This clone has more than one count but fewer than ten. The junction shows a germline mismatch at one end, possibly a read error. V usage is TRBV7-7 and J usage is TRBJ2-5, with 8 nucleotides matching TRBD1. This CDR3 is 14 amino acids long. Germline V gene lookup returns CDR1 SSHAT and CDR2 FNYEAQ (reference sequence). CDR3 sequence (DNA): TGTGCTAGCAGCTTGTCCAGGGGGCTAGAGACCCAGTACTTC. Protein sequence: CASSLSRGLETQYF.

This clone was seen a few times. The chain uses TRBV7-8 and TRBJ2-3; D might be TRBD1 or TRBD2, each matching 6 bases. Germline values: CDR1 SGHVS, CDR2 FQNEAQ. Trimming cost V 8 bases and J 3 bases, with 18 bases left between them. CDR3 size: 15 residues. The CDR3 nucleotides are TGTGCCAGCGCCGGGGGATCGAGGGGGACAGATACGCAGTATTTT. Its translation is CASAGGSRGTDTQYF.

This clone was detected a few times. The genes are TRBV28 and TRBJ2-4, with 9 bases lining up with TRBD1. The trim removed 5 bases at V and 7 bases at J, leaving 15 bases unmatched. Germline values: CDR1 MDHEN, CDR2 SYDVKM. This CDR3 region has 17 residues. The CDR3, as DNA: TGTGCCAGCAGTCTCCCAGGACAGGGGCCGAAAATTAACATTCAGTACTTC. Translated: CASSLPGQGPKINIQYF.